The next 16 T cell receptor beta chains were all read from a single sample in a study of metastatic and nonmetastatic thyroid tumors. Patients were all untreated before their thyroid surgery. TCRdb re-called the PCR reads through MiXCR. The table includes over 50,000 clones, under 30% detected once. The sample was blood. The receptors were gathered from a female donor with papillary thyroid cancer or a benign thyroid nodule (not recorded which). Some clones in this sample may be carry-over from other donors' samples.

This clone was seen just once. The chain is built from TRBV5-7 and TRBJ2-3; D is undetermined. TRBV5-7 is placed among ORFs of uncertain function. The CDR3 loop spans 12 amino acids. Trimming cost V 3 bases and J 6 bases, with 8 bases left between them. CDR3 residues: CASSSRLDTQYF. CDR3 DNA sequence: TGTGCCAGCAGCTCCCGATTGGATACGCAGTATTTT.

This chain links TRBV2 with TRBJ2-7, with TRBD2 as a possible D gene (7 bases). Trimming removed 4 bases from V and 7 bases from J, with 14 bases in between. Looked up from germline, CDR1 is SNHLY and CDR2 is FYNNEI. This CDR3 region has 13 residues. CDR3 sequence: CASSGYREGEQYF. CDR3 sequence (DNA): TGTGCCAGCAGTGGCTACAGGGAGGGAGAGCAGTACTTC.

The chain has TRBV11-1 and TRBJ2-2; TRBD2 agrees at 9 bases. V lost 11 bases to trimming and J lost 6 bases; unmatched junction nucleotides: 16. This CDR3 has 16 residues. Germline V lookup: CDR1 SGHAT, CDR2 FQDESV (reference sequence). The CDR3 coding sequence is TGTGCCGGTTCGAGCTACGGCGGGGGGGCGTCCGGGGAGCTGTTTTTT. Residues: CAGSSYGGGASGELFF.

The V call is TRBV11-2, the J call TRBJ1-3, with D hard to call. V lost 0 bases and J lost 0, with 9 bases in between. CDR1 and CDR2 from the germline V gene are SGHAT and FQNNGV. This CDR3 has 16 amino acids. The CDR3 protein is CASSLDLTPSGNTIYF. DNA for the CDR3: TGTGCCAGCAGCTTAGATCTAACCCCCTCTGGAAACACCATATATTTT.

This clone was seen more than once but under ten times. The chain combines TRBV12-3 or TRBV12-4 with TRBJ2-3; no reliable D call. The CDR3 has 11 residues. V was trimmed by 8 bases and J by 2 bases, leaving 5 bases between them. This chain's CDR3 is CASGFTDTQYF. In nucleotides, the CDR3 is TGTGCCAGCGGCTTCACAGATACGCAGTATTTT.

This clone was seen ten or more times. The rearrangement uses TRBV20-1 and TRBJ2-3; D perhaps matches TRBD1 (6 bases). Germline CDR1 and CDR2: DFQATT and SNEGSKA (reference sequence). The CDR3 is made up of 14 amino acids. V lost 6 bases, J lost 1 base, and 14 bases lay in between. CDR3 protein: CSAQQGLGTDTQYF. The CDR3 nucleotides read TGCAGTGCCCAACAGGGCTTGGGCACAGATACGCAGTATTTT.

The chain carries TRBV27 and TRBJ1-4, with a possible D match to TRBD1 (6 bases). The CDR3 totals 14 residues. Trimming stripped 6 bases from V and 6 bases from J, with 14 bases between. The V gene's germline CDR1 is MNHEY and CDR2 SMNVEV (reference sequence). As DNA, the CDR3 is TGTGCCAGCAGGGCGAACAGGGACGATGAAAAACTGTTTTTT. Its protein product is CASRANRDDEKLFF.

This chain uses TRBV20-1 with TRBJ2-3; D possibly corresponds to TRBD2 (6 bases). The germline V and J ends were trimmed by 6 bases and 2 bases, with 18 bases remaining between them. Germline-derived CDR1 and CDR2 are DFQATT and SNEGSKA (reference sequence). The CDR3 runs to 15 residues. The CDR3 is CSAGSGGSVTDTQYF. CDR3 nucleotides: TGCAGTGCAGGGTCCGGGGGTTCGGTCACAGATACGCAGTATTTT.

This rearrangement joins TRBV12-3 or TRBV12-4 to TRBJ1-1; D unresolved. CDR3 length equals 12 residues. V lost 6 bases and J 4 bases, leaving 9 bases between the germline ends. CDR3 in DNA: TGTGCCAGCAGCCGCGGTCCCACTGAAGCTTTCTTT. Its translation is CASSRGPTEAFF.

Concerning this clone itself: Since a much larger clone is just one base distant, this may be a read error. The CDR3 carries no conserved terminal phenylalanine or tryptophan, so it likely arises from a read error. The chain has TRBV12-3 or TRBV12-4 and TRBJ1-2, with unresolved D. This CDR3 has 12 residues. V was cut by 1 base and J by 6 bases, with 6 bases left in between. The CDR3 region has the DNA TGTGCCAGCAGTTTAGGCCTAGATGGCTACACCTCC. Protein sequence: CASSLGLDGYTS.

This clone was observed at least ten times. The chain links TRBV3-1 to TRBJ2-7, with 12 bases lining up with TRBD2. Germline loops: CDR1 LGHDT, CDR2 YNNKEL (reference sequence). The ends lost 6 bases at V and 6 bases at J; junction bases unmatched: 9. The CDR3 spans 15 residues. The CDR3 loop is CASSPSGRANGEQYF. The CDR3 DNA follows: TGTGCCAGCAGTCCTAGCGGGAGGGCTAATGGCGAGCAGTACTTC.

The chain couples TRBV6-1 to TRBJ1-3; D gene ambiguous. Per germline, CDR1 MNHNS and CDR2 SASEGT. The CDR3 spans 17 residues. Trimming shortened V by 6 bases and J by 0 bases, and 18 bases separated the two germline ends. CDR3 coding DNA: TGTGCCAGCAGATCCCCCGGGTCCAAGACCTCTGGAAACACCATATATTTT. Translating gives CASRSPGSKTSGNTIYF.

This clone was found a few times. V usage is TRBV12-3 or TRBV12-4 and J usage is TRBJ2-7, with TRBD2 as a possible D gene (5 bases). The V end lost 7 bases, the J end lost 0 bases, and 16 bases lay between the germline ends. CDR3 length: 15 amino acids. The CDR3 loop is CASTREGGGSYEQYF. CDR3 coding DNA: TGTGCCAGCACCAGAGAGGGCGGTGGCTCCTACGAGCAGTACTTC.

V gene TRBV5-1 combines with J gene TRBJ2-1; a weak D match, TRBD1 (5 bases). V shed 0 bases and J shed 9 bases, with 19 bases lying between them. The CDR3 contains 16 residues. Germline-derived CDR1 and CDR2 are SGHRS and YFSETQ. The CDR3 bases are TGCGCCAGCAGCTTGGCCTCTTCCGCGCAGGGTCCTGAGCAGTTCTTC. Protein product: CASSLASSAQGPEQFF.

The CDR3 sequence: CASRPKGAQNEKLFF. DNA of the CDR3: TGTGCCAGCAGACCGAAGGGGGCCCAAAATGAAAAACTGTTTTTT. The rearrangement links TRBV7-9 to TRBJ1-4; 7 bases map to TRBD1. The germline gives CDR1 SEHNR, CDR2 FQNEAQ (reference sequence). The CDR3 totals 15 residues. V lost 6 bases and J lost 5; bases outside the gene matches: 9.

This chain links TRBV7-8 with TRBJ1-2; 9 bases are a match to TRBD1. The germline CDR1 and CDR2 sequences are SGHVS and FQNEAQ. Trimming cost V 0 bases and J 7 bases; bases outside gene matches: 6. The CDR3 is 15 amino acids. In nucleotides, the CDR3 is TGTGCCAGCAGCTTAGCCCCGGGACAGGGCCGTGGCTACACCTTC. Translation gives CASSLAPGQGRGYTF.